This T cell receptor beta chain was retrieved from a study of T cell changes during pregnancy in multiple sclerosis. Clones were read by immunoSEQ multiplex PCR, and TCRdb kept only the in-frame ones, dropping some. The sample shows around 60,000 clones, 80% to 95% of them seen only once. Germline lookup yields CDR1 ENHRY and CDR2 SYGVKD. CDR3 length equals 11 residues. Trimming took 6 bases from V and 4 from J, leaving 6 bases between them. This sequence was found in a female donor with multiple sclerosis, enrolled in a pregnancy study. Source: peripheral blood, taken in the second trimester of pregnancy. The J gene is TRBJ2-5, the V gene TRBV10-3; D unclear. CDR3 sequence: CAISDRETQYF. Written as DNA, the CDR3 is TGTGCCATCAGCGATAGAGAGACCCAGTACTTC.